What follows are 8 T cell receptor beta chains derived from one specimen sequenced in a study of blood T cell repertoires in COVID-19. TCRdb's table, derived via immunoSEQ multiplex PCR, lists solely in-frame clones and lacks some. The table lists 100,000 or so clones, around 93% of them singletons. Sequencing used peripheral blood. These receptors were taken from a man aged 50 to 59 with acute or convalescent COVID-19.

The chain recombines TRBV5-1 with TRBJ1-2, with D perhaps TRBD1 (6 bases). This CDR3 spans 13 amino acids. CDR1 SGHRS and CDR2 YFSETQ come from the germline V gene. Trimming cost V 2 bases and J 7 bases, with 12 bases left between them. The CDR3 sequence is CASSFDRNTGYTF. In nucleotides, the CDR3 is TGCGCCAGCAGCTTCGACAGGAACACTGGCTACACCTTC.

The chain couples TRBV9 to TRBJ1-3; D may be TRBD1 (5 bases). The CDR3 is made up of 13 amino acids. Trimming shortened V by 3 bases and J by 4 bases, and 8 bases separated the two germline ends. Germline V gene data show CDR1 as SGDLS and CDR2 as YYNGEE. The CDR3 DNA reads as TGTGCCAGCAGCGAGGGGTTAGGAAACACCATATATTTT. Protein: CASSEGLGNTIYF. The full variable domain, rest sourced from reference TRBV9 and TRBJ1-3, is DSGVTQTPKHLITATGQRVTLRCSPRSGDLSVYWYQQSLDQGLQFLIQYYNGEERAKGNILERFSAQQFPDLHSELNLSSLELGDSALYFCASSEGLGNTIYFGEGSWLTVV.

This chain uses TRBV29-1 with TRBJ2-3, with 12 bases identical to TRBD1. Trimming took 2 bases from V and 2 from J; bases not matched to a gene: 11. The CDR3 totals 18 residues. Germline V gene data show CDR1 as SQVTM and CDR2 as ANQGSEA. CDR3 nucleotide sequence: TGCAGCGTTGAACTTTTCCGGGACAGGGGGCTGGACACAGATACGCAGTATTTT. It translates to CSVELFRDRGLDTDTQYF.

J is TRBJ2-2 and V is TRBV6-4, with 7 bases aligning to TRBD1. J lost 4 bases, V lost 6 bases, and 2 bases had no gene match. This CDR3 has 13 residues. Germline CDR1 MRHNA, CDR2 SNTAGT. The chain's CDR3 is CASRRTGTGELFF. The CDR3 DNA sequence: TGTGCCAGCAGAAGGACAGGCACCGGGGAGCTGTTTTTT.

This clone has only one observation. The CDR3 protein is CASSPGQGAREQYF. The CDR3 DNA reads TGTGCCAGTAGTCCAGGACAGGGGGCGCGTGAGCAGTACTTC. The chain employs TRBV19 and TRBJ2-7; 11 bases agree with TRBD1. Germline V CDR1 and CDR2: LNHDA, SQIVND (reference sequence). With V trimmed by 5 bases and J by 7 bases, 7 bases remained unmatched. The CDR3 covers 14 residues.

The chain couples TRBV11-3 to TRBJ2-1; no clear D gene. CDR1 and CDR2 (germline): SGHNT, YENEEA. This CDR3 spans 15 amino acids. V gave up 0 bases and J gave up 1 base, with 7 bases separating them. The CDR3 sequence is CASSLEDSSYNEQFF. CDR3 sequence (DNA): TGTGCCAGCAGCTTAGAAGACTCATCCTACAATGAGCAGTTCTTC.

The V gene is TRBV5-1, the J gene TRBJ2-7; 12 bases align to TRBD2. Germline CDR1 reads SGHRS; CDR2 reads YFSETQ. J lost 4 bases, V lost 7 bases, and 12 bases had no gene match. This CDR3 contains 16 residues. The CDR3 spells CASARTSGDKRYEQYF. In DNA form, the CDR3 reads TGCGCCAGCGCTAGGACTAGCGGGGATAAAAGGTACGAGCAGTACTTC.

This chain connects TRBV7-9 to TRBJ1-3; D not resolved. This CDR3 is 14 amino acids long. The V end was cut by 1 base, the J end by 4 bases, with 8 bases between. Germline V gene sequence: CDR1 SEHNR, CDR2 FQNEAQ (reference sequence). The CDR3 bases are TGTGCCAGCAGCTTAGAAGGAGGAGGAAACACCATATATTTT. Translated: CASSLEGGGNTIYF.